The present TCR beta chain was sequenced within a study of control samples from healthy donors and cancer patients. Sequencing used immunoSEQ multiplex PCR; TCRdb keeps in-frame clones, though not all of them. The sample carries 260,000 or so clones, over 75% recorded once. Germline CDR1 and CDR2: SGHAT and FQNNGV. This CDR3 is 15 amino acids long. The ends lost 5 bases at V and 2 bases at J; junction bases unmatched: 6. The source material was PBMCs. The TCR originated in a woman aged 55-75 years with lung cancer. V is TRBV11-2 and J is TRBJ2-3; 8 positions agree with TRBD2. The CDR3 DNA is TGTGCCAGCAGCCCTGGACTAGCCGCCACAGATACGCAGTATTTT. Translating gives CASSPGLAATDTQYF.